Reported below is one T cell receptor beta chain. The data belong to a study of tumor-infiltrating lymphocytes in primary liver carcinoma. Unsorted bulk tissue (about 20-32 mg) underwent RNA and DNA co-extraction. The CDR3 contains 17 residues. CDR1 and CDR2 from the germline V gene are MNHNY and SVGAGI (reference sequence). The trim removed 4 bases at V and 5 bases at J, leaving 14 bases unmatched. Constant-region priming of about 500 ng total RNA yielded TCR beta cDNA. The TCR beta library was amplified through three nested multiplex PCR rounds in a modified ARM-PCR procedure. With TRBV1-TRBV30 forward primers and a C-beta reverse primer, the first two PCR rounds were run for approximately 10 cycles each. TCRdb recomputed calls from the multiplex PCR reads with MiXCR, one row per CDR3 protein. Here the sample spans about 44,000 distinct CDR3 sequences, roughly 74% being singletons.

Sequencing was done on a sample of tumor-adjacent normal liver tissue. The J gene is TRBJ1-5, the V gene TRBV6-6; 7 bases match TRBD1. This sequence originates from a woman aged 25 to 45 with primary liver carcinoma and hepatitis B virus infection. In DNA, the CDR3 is TGTGCCAGCAGTTTACAGGGGCACTGCGTGGGATATCAGCCCCAGCATTTT. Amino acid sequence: CASSLQGHCVGYQPQHF.